These 27 T cell receptor beta chains came from one sample sequenced in a study of blood T cell repertoires in COVID-19. Data came from immunoSEQ multiplex PCR; TCRdb stores just in-frame clones and leaves some out. Of some 390,000 clones in the sample, about 88% are singletons; the top ten hold about 3%. The source material was peripheral blood. The receptors were sampled from a human donor in a cohort sampled during active COVID-19.

The chain employs TRBV7-3 and TRBJ2-3; TRBD1 aligns across 7 bases. The CDR3 contains 15 residues. Germline V gene data show CDR1 as SGHTA and CDR2 as FQGTGA. J lost 3 bases, V lost 5 bases, and 8 bases had no gene match. This CDR3 reads CASSPLGQETDTQYF. In DNA, the CDR3 is TGTGCCAGCAGCCCCCTCGGACAGGAGACAGATACGCAGTATTTT.

CDR3 nucleotide sequence: TGTGCCAGCAGTGACTCGAAGAGGGACAGGTTTCTGTACGAGCAGTACTTC. It yields the protein CASSDSKRDRFLYEQYF. The chain joins TRBV6-4 to TRBJ2-7, with TRBD1 identical over 8 bases. The V and J ends lost 0 bases and 4 bases, in that order; junction bases with no gene match: 11. Germline CDR1 MRHNA, CDR2 SNTAGT. The CDR3 is 17 residues long.

V is TRBV14 and J is TRBJ2-1, with TRBD2 identical over 11 bases. This CDR3 region has 15 residues. J gave up 8 bases and V 5 bases, and 8 bases lay outside the gene matches. The germline V gene encodes CDR1 SGHDN and CDR2 FVKESK. CDR3 sequence: CASSNSGGAAHEQFF. The DNA of the CDR3 is TGTGCCAGCAGCAATAGCGGGGGGGCGGCACATGAGCAGTTCTTC.

The chain couples TRBV6-5 to TRBJ2-3; D may be TRBD2 (6 bases). This CDR3 has 12 amino acids. V dropped 6 bases and J dropped 8 bases, with 12 bases sitting between them. Germline CDR1 and CDR2: MNHEY and SVGAGI. For the CDR3, the DNA is TGTGCCAGCAGGACTAGGCGTGGTACGCAGTATTTT. Translated: CASRTRRGTQYF.

This clone was counted between two and nine times. This rearrangement joins TRBV28 to TRBJ2-4, with unresolved D. This CDR3 is 14 amino acids long. Germline lookup yields CDR1 MDHEN and CDR2 SYDVKM. The ends were cut back, 4 bases at V and 3 bases at J, with 10 bases in the middle. CDR3 bases: TGTGCCAGCAGTTCCCGTAGAGGCAAAAACATTCAGTACTTC. It codes for CASSSRRGKNIQYF.

The chain recombines TRBV6-1 with TRBJ2-1, with TRBD2 identical over 11 bases. Germline assignment: CDR1 MNHNS and CDR2 SASEGT. V lost 2 bases and J lost 4; bases outside the gene matches: 4. The CDR3 extends over 16 amino acids. The CDR3 region has the DNA TGTGCCAGCAGTGAAATTAGCGGGAGGGGGTACAATGAGCAGTTCTTC. Translated, it gives CASSEISGRGYNEQFF.

This clone was counted a few times. CDR3 residues: CASRKQGFETEAFF. In nucleotides, the CDR3 is TGTGCCAGCAGAAAACAGGGCTTTGAAACTGAAGCTTTCTTT. The rearrangement uses TRBV28 and TRBJ1-1, with a tentative D call TRBD1 (6 bases). V was shortened by 6 bases and J by 5 bases, with 16 bases between the two germline ends. This CDR3 comprises 14 residues. Per the germline V gene, CDR1 is MDHEN and CDR2 is SYDVKM. The whole variable domain, filled in from reference TRBV28 and TRBJ1-1, reads DVKVTQSSRYLVKRTGEKVFLECVQDMDHENMFWYRQDPGLGLRLIYFSYDVKMKEKGDIPEGYSVSREKKERFSLILESASTNQTSMYLCASRKQGFETEAFFGQGTRLTVV.

This chain links TRBV19 with TRBJ1-1; 11 nucleotides align to TRBD1. In germline, CDR1 is LNHDA, CDR2 SQIVND (reference sequence). There are 13 residues in the CDR3. Trimming took 10 bases from V and 6 from J; bases not matched to a gene: 7. The CDR3 loop reads CAIRTGGDAEAFF. DNA for the CDR3: TGTGCCATCAGGACAGGGGGCGACGCTGAAGCTTTCTTT.

The gene calls are TRBV20-1 and TRBJ2-3, with 15 nucleotides matching TRBD2. V lost 3 bases, J lost 2 bases, and 12 bases stayed unmatched. Germline CDR1 is DFQATT and CDR2 is SNEGSKA (reference sequence). This CDR3 has 19 amino acids. The CDR3 DNA reads as TGCAGTGCTAGTCATGGACTAGCGGGAGGGACGGGGGTCACAGATACGCAGTATTTT. The encoded protein is CSASHGLAGGTGVTDTQYF.

J is TRBJ2-3 and V is TRBV6-5, with TRBD2 identical over 8 bases. Trimming at V came to 8 bases and at J to 3 bases, leaving 10 bases not matched to a gene. This CDR3 is built from 15 residues. Germline loops: CDR1 MNHEY, CDR2 SVGAGI. CDR3 sequence reads: CASGSSERGTDTQYF. The CDR3 region has the DNA TGTGCCAGCGGCTCCTCTGAGCGGGGGACAGATACGCAGTATTTT.

This clone showed up just once. The V gene is TRBV30, the J gene TRBJ2-4, with 9 bases aligning to TRBD2. Germline CDR1 GTSNPN, CDR2 SVGIG (reference sequence). V trimming: 6 bases; J trimming: 0 bases; junction bases outside the gene matches: 6. The CDR3 is 15 amino acids. CDR3 protein: CACASGVLAKNIQYF. The CDR3, as DNA: TGTGCCTGTGCTAGCGGGGTCCTAGCCAAAAACATTCAGTACTTC.

V usage is TRBV12-3 or TRBV12-4 and J usage is TRBJ2-7; D is unresolved. Deletions cut 1 base from V and 3 bases from J, with 4 bases between. CDR3 size: 12 residues. The CDR3 loop is CASSLGLYEQYF. The CDR3 DNA is TGTGCCAGCAGTTTAGGACTCTACGAGCAGTACTTC.

This clone occurred once. V is TRBV19 and J is TRBJ2-1, with D perhaps matching TRBD2 (6 bases). The ends were cut back, 0 bases at V and 5 bases at J, with 8 bases in the middle. The CDR3 is 14 residues long. Germline CDR1 and CDR2: LNHDA and SQIVND (reference sequence). The CDR3 loop is CASSIDRGNNEQFF. CDR3 DNA: TGTGCCAGTAGTATAGATCGGGGGAACAATGAGCAGTTCTTC.

The DNA for the CDR3 is TGTGCCTGCCAACCTACGGGGGACAGGGGTTCACCCCTCCACTTT. Amino acids: CACQPTGDRGSPLHF. This chain joins TRBV30 and TRBJ1-6, with TRBD1 identical over 10 bases. V was clipped by 6 bases and J by 9 bases; unmatched bases: 11. This CDR3 region has 15 residues. The germline V gene has CDR1 GTSNPN and CDR2 SVGIG (reference sequence). Full variable domain (rest looked up from reference TRBV30 and TRBJ1-6): SQTIHQWPATLVQPVGSPLSLECTVEGTSNPNLYWYRQAAGRGLQLLFYSVGIGQISSEVPQNLSASRPQDRQFILSSKKLLLSDSGFYLCACQPTGDRGSPLHFGNGTRLTVT.

The chain employs TRBV7-6 and TRBJ1-2; D is possibly TRBD1 (5 bases). CDR3 length equals 15 residues. The V end was cut by 5 bases, the J end by 4 bases, with 17 bases between. The germline V gene encodes CDR1 SGHVS and CDR2 FNYEAQ. The chain's CDR3 is CASSENQGGVYGYTF. The CDR3 coding sequence is TGTGCCAGCAGCGAAAATCAGGGCGGGGTCTATGGCTACACCTTC.

This chain uses TRBV7-8 with TRBJ2-2, with 9 bases matching TRBD2. The V gene end was trimmed by 4 bases and the J gene end by 4 bases; junction bases not matched to a gene: 4. CDR1 SGHVS and CDR2 FQNEAQ come from the germline V gene. The CDR3 length is 15 residues. CDR3 sequence: CASSSFSGSTGELFF. In nucleotides, the CDR3 is TGTGCCAGCAGCTCCTTTAGCGGGAGCACCGGGGAGCTGTTTTTT.

The rearrangement links TRBV7-2 to TRBJ2-7; D is perhaps TRBD2 (5 bases). The CDR3 length is 17 residues. Germline assignment: CDR1 SGHTA and CDR2 FQGNSA. The ends were cut back, 5 bases at V and 7 bases at J, with 27 bases in the middle. The CDR3 region is CASSPKRVGSVPLEQYF. As DNA, the CDR3 is TGTGCCAGCAGCCCAAAGAGGGTGGGTTCGGTTCCGCTGGAGCAGTACTTC.

DNA for the CDR3: TGTGCCAGCAGCCCCGGGACAGGGTCTGGAAACACCATATATTTT. The encoded protein is CASSPGTGSGNTIYF. The rearrangement links TRBV6-5 to TRBJ1-3, with TRBD1 matching 9 bases. CDR3 length: 15 residues. J was trimmed by 1 base and V by 6 bases; bases with no gene match: 4. CDR1 and CDR2 from the germline V gene are MNHEY and SVGAGI.

The V and J genes are TRBV29-1 and TRBJ1-3; TRBD1 aligns across 7 bases. Germline lookup yields CDR1 SQVTM and CDR2 ANQGSEA. The CDR3 has 15 residues. J gave up 2 bases and V 6 bases, and 10 bases lay outside the gene matches. DNA of the CDR3: TGCAGCGTACTTTCTACCCAGGGGGCTGGAAACACCATATATTTT. It codes for CSVLSTQGAGNTIYF.

The V gene is TRBV3-1 (or the pseudogene TRBV3-2), the J gene TRBJ2-1; the D is unclear. This CDR3 is built from 14 residues. V was cut by 3 bases and J by 5 bases, with 11 bases left in between. CDR1 is LGHDT, CDR2 YNNKEL, per germline (reference sequence). CDR3 protein: CASSQVQSNNEQFF. CDR3 bases: TGTGCCAGCAGCCAGGTGCAGTCAAACAATGAGCAGTTCTTC.

This chain uses TRBV6-2 or TRBV6-3 with TRBJ1-6; 7 bases align to TRBD1. Germline V CDR1 and CDR2: MNHEY, SVGEGT. The CDR3 totals 23 residues. V gave up 6 bases and J gave up 5 bases; unmatched junction bases: 31. For the CDR3, the DNA is TGTGCCAGCAGCCTATATTTCCAACCCCGTCGTGGTCGCGACAGGGAGGATAATTCACCCCTCCACTTT. Protein sequence: CASSLYFQPRRGRDREDNSPLHF.

J is TRBJ1-1 and V is TRBV7-2; TRBD1 aligns across 12 bases. This CDR3 comprises 15 residues. The germline CDR1 and CDR2 sequences are SGHTA and FQGNSA. V lost 5 bases, J lost 7 bases, and 8 bases stayed unmatched. CDR3 sequence (DNA): TGTGCCAGCAGCCTAGAGGGACAGGGGGCTGGTGAAGCTTTCTTT. As protein: CASSLEGQGAGEAFF.

This clone was picked up a small number of times. The V and J genes are TRBV5-8 and TRBJ2-5, with TRBD1 matching over 8 bases. The germline V gene has CDR1 SGHTS and CDR2 YDEGEE. V gave up 3 bases and J gave up 7 bases; unmatched junction bases: 8. There are 14 residues in the CDR3. The CDR3 loop reads CASSSGTGLGTQYF. In nucleotides, the CDR3 is TGTGCCAGCAGCTCTGGGACAGGCCTGGGGACCCAGTACTTC.

The rearrangement links TRBV30 to TRBJ1-4; D gene uncertain. Looked up from germline, CDR1 is GTSNPN and CDR2 is SVGIG (reference sequence). V lost 3 bases, J lost 0 bases, and 5 bases lay in between. This CDR3 comprises 13 residues. The CDR3 is CAWRSTTNEKLFF. In nucleotides, the CDR3 is TGTGCCTGGAGGAGTACAACTAATGAAAAACTGTTTTTT.

A single count supports this clone. This rearrangement joins TRBV4-1 to TRBJ2-3; tentatively, D is TRBD2 (6 bases). V was shortened by 3 bases and J by 0 bases, with 16 bases between the two germline ends. The CDR3 is made up of 17 amino acids. Germline V lookup: CDR1 MGHRA, CDR2 YSYEKL. CDR3 residues: CASSQAVVAESTDTQYF. For the CDR3, the DNA is TGCGCCAGCAGCCAGGCCGTAGTAGCGGAGAGCACAGATACGCAGTATTTT.

This sequence joins TRBV7-8 and TRBJ2-7; 10 bases agree with TRBD2. With V trimmed by 5 bases and J by 4 bases, 14 bases remained unmatched. CDR1 and CDR2 from the germline V gene are SGHVS and FQNEAQ. This CDR3 is built from 17 residues. The CDR3 protein is CASSRGISGRLLYEQYF. In nucleotides, the CDR3 is TGTGCCAGCAGCCGAGGGATTAGCGGGAGGTTGCTGTACGAGCAGTACTTC.

This chain uses TRBV2 with TRBJ2-1; the D gene is possibly TRBD1 (6 bases). The V gene lost 7 bases and the J gene lost 4 bases, with 11 bases spanning the gap. CDR1 SNHLY and CDR2 FYNNEI come from the germline V gene. The CDR3 runs 13 residues. CDR3 in amino acids: CASTWTVYNEQFF. The CDR3 bases are TGTGCCAGCACGTGGACAGTTTACAATGAGCAGTTCTTC.